One and the same sample provided the 22 T cell receptor beta chains below, sequenced in a study of CD8 T cells in ankylosing spondylitis. Study results and caveats: Ankylosing spondylitis blood appeared to carry a characteristic TCR beta motif of fewer than 10 highly homologous variants.

TCRdb recomputed calls from the 5' RACE reads with MiXCR, one row per CDR3 protein. This table holds around 770,000 distinct CDR3 sequences, around 19% found once. Their specific antigens are unknown. Source material: blood, either unsorted or a sorted T cell fraction (not recorded which). The receptor source for this set is a male donor with ankylosing spondylitis.

This chain uses TRBV5-1 with TRBJ2-7; 7 nucleotides align to TRBD2. From germline, CDR1 is SGHRS and CDR2 YFSETQ. This CDR3 is 15 amino acids long. V shed 2 bases and J 4 bases; nucleotides not matched to a gene: 9. The CDR3: CASSLGDGGIYEQYF. The CDR3 DNA follows: TGCGCCAGCAGCTTAGGTGACGGGGGGATATACGAGCAGTACTTC.

This clonotype has more than one count but fewer than ten. CDR3 in amino acids: CATSLTGTGANVLTF. The CDR3 DNA reads as TGTGCCACCAGCTTGACAGGCACCGGGGCCAACGTCCTGACTTTC. The chain has TRBV24-1 and TRBJ2-6; a weak D match, TRBD1 (6 bases). V was trimmed by 7 bases and J by 4 bases, leaving 13 bases between them. CDR1 and CDR2 from the germline V gene are KGHDR and SFDVKD. This CDR3 region has 15 residues.

The chain is built from TRBV20-1 and TRBJ2-7, with 9 bases aligning to TRBD2. Trimming removed 7 bases from V and 6 bases from J; junction bases left unmatched: 19. The CDR3 consists of 16 residues. Germline V gene sequence: CDR1 DFQATT, CDR2 SNEGSKA (reference sequence). The CDR3 DNA reads as TGCAGTGGCTCGGGACAGATTAGCGGGAGTATGTCCGAGCAGTACTTC. This sequence encodes CSGSGQISGSMSEQYF.

In its sample, this clonotype was seen a few times. The V and J genes are TRBV5-1 and TRBJ2-7; TRBD1 aligns across 9 bases. The CDR3 covers 15 residues. Germline V CDR1 and CDR2: SGHRS, YFSETQ. J was trimmed by 4 bases and V by 0 bases; bases with no gene match: 5. Here the CDR3 DNA reads TGCGCCAGCAGCTTGGCCACAGGGGGCGTATACGAGCAGTACTTC. Translated: CASSLATGGVYEQYF.

The genes are TRBV5-1 and TRBJ2-3; 10 nucleotides match TRBD2. CDR3 length equals 18 residues. Germline-derived CDR1 and CDR2 are SGHRS and YFSETQ. The J segment lost 0 bases and the V segment lost 1 base, leaving 8 bases of the junction unmatched. The CDR3, as DNA: TGCGCCAGCAGCTTGCGTTTACTAGCGGGGATTAGCACAGATACGCAGTATTTT. Translated: CASSLRLLAGISTDTQYF.

This clonotype was detected a few times. The genes are TRBV12-3 or TRBV12-4 and TRBJ2-1; a possible D gene is TRBD1 (5 bases). This CDR3 has 14 residues. V was cut by 4 bases and J by 5 bases, with 12 bases left in between. In DNA form, the CDR3 reads TGTGCCAGCAGTTCGACCAACAGGAACAATGAGCAGTTCTTC. Amino acid sequence: CASSSTNRNNEQFF.

This clonotype was seen a few times. V and J are TRBV20-1 and TRBJ2-7, with 7 bases lining up with TRBD2. J was trimmed by 6 bases and V by 1 base; bases with no gene match: 9. Germline V gene sequence: CDR1 DFQATT, CDR2 SNEGSKA (reference sequence). The length of the CDR3 is 14 residues. The CDR3 nucleotides are TGCAGTGCTAGAGTCTGGGGAGGGTATCGCGAGCAGTACTTC. Translated, it gives CSARVWGGYREQYF.

This clonotype was seen repeatedly, ten times or more. The gene calls are TRBV5-1 and TRBJ2-3; D gene unclear. V dropped 0 bases and J dropped 5 bases, with 10 bases sitting between them. The CDR3 has 14 residues. CDR1 and CDR2 (germline): SGHRS, YFSETQ. In nucleotides, the CDR3 is TGCGCCAGCAGCTTGGAGGATGGGGAAGATACGCAGTATTTT. It translates to CASSLEDGEDTQYF.

This chain connects TRBV20-1 to TRBJ1-6; weak D call: TRBD1 (5 bases). CDR3 length equals 15 residues. Germline values: CDR1 DFQATT, CDR2 SNEGSKA (reference sequence). Trimming took off 3 bases at V and 5 bases at J, with 14 bases between the two ends. CDR3 coding DNA: TGCAGTGCTAGGAGGGGAGGGGTTGATAATTCACCCCTCCACTTT. Protein sequence: CSARRGGVDNSPLHF.

The gene calls are TRBV12-3 or TRBV12-4 and TRBJ2-3; the D is unclear. The germline V and J ends were trimmed by 3 bases and 4 bases, with 8 bases remaining between them. The length of the CDR3 is 13 residues. Here the CDR3 DNA reads TGTGCCAGCAGTTTCAATCCGGCAGATACGCAGTATTTT. Its translation is CASSFNPADTQYF.

The chain employs TRBV11-2 and TRBJ2-1; 7 positions agree with TRBD2. CDR1 is SGHAT, CDR2 FQNNGV, per germline. Trimming at V came to 4 bases and at J to 5 bases, leaving 5 bases not matched to a gene. This CDR3 spans 14 amino acids. The CDR3 reads CASSSGRGDNEQFF. The CDR3 DNA reads as TGTGCCAGCAGCTCGGGACGGGGGGACAATGAGCAGTTCTTC.

The J gene is TRBJ2-1, the V gene TRBV29-1; 10 bases are a match to TRBD2. Germline CDR1 SQVTM, CDR2 ANQGSEA. This CDR3 is built from 15 residues. V gave up 7 bases and J gave up 7 bases; unmatched junction bases: 13. The CDR3 is CSAREREGGKNEQFF. CDR3 nucleotides: TGCAGCGCCCGTGAGCGGGAGGGGGGAAAGAATGAGCAGTTCTTC.

This clonotype showed up just a few times. The CDR3 loop reads CASITIRGMNTEAFF. As DNA, the CDR3 is TGTGCCAGCATCACGATTCGGGGAATGAACACTGAAGCTTTCTTT. The chain links TRBV7-9 to TRBJ1-1; unclear D gene. Germline assignment: CDR1 SEHNR and CDR2 FQNEAQ (reference sequence). The CDR3 loop spans 15 amino acids. The germline V and J ends were trimmed by 7 bases and 0 bases, with 15 bases remaining between them.

The gene calls are TRBV7-2 and TRBJ2-3; 9 nucleotides match TRBD2. The V gene end was trimmed by 3 bases and the J gene end by 0 bases; junction bases not matched to a gene: 4. The CDR3 contains 16 residues. The germline CDR1 and CDR2 sequences are SGHTA and FQGNSA. The CDR3 DNA reads as TGTGCCAGCAGCTTCCTAGCGGGAATAAGCACAGATACGCAGTATTTT. Translating it yields CASSFLAGISTDTQYF.

The sample holds a few counts of this clonotype. The gene calls are TRBV5-1 and TRBJ2-1; D possibly corresponds to TRBD2 (6 bases). Trimming took off 4 bases at V and 9 bases at J, with 14 bases between the two ends. Germline-derived CDR1 and CDR2 are SGHRS and YFSETQ. The CDR3 is 13 amino acids. The CDR3 spells CASSRLEGGEQFF. The CDR3 DNA reads as TGCGCCAGCAGCCGACTAGAGGGAGGTGAGCAGTTCTTC.

This clonotype was seen more than once but under ten times. This sequence joins TRBV29-1 and TRBJ1-4; D unresolved. The V gene lost 5 bases and the J gene lost 0 bases, with 16 bases spanning the gap. CDR3 length: 16 amino acids. Germline values: CDR1 SQVTM, CDR2 ANQGSEA. The chain's CDR3 is CSVSRADRATNEKLFF. The DNA of the CDR3 is TGCAGCGTTTCCCGAGCCGATAGGGCAACTAATGAAAAACTGTTTTTT.

The V and J genes are TRBV3-1 and TRBJ2-2; D is perhaps TRBD2 (6 bases). The CDR3 is made up of 16 amino acids. The V gene lost 0 bases and the J gene lost 10 bases, with 18 bases spanning the gap. Germline-derived CDR1 and CDR2 are LGHDT and YNNKEL (reference sequence). In DNA form, the CDR3 reads TGTGCCAGCAGCCAAGATCCAGCGGGCCCTCGGAAGGAGCTGTTTTTT. This codes for CASSQDPAGPRKELFF.

In its sample, this clonotype was seen a few times. The rearrangement links TRBV6-4 to TRBJ2-3; 9 bases align to TRBD1. V lost 2 bases and J lost 2; bases outside the gene matches: 2. The germline CDR1 and CDR2 sequences are MRHNA and SNTAGT. The CDR3 length is 15 residues. The CDR3 spells CASSDGQGITDTQYF. As DNA, the CDR3 is TGTGCCAGCAGTGACGGACAGGGGATCACAGATACGCAGTATTTT.

This clonotype was counted between two and nine times. Its ends do not fully match the called genes, so a read error is possible. CDR3 loop: CASSFMGDGRQPQHF. The CDR3, as DNA: TGCGCCAGCAGCTTTATGGGGGACGGGCGGCAGCCCCAGCATTTT. J is TRBJ1-5 and V is TRBV7-8, with D tentatively TRBD1 (5 bases). The CDR3 has 15 residues. The germline CDR1 and CDR2 sequences are SGHVS and FQNEAQ.

This chain links TRBV5-6 with TRBJ2-2; D unclear. Germline lookup yields CDR1 SGHDT and CDR2 YYEEEE. The CDR3 loop spans 13 amino acids. V was trimmed by 3 bases and J by 6 bases, leaving 9 bases between them. CDR3 sequence reads: CASSSTPAGELFF. The CDR3, as DNA: TGTGCCAGCAGCTCAACGCCTGCCGGGGAGCTGTTTTTT. Using reference TRBV5-6 and TRBJ2-2 for the parts outside the CDR3, the full variable domain is DAGVTQSPTHLIKTRGQQVTLRCSPKSGHDTVSWYQQALGQGPQFIFQYYEEEERQRGNFPDRFSGHQFPNYSSELNVNALLLGDSALYLCASSSTPAGELFFGEGSRLTVL.

The V gene is TRBV19, the J gene TRBJ2-1; maybe TRBD2 (5 bases). V gave up 4 bases and J gave up 3 bases, with 13 bases separating them. From germline, CDR1 is LNHDA and CDR2 SQIVND (reference sequence). The CDR3 totals 15 residues. CDR3: CASSSFQTIYNEQFF. The CDR3 nucleotides are TGTGCCAGTAGTAGTTTTCAGACTATCTACAATGAGCAGTTCTTC.

This clonotype was found a few times. The chain links TRBV20-1 to TRBJ2-5, with 8 bases identical to TRBD1. The CDR3 is 14 amino acids. V was clipped by 1 base and J by 5 bases; unmatched bases: 6. The germline V gene has CDR1 DFQATT and CDR2 SNEGSKA (reference sequence). CDR3 in amino acids: CSARVPGGGETQYF. CDR3 DNA sequence: TGCAGTGCTAGAGTCCCAGGGGGCGGTGAGACCCAGTACTTC.